The subject of this entry is one T cell receptor beta chain. This specimen comes from a study of monozygotic twins with inflammatory bowel disease. TCRdb processed the 5' RACE reads again and assigns one entry to each CDR3 protein, with no DNA. Here the sample table reports roughly 100,000 distinct CDR3 sequences. Each donor supplied 2 to 2.5 ml of blood. This CDR3 has 19 amino acids. CDR1 and CDR2 (germline): DFQATT, SNEGSKA (reference sequence). Sequencing was performed on blood. The V gene is TRBV20-1, the J gene TRBJ2-1; TCRdb lists TRBD2, though no DNA is available to test this call. The source is a human donor with ulcerative colitis or Crohn's disease, or a healthy co-twin of an affected twin (not recorded which). This CDR3 is CSARDFDGLAGETYNEQFF.